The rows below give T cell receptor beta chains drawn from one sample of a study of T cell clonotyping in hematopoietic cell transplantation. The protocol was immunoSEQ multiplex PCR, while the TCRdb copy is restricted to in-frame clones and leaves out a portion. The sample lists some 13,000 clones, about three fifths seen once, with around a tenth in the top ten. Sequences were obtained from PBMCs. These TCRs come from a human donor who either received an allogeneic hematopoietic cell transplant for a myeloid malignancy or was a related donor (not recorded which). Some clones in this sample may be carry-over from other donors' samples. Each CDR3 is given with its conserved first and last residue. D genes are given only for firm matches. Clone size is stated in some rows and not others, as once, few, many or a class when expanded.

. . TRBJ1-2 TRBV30 TGTGCCTGGGGAAGAGACAGACCCTATGGCTACACCTTC CAWGRDRPYGYTF
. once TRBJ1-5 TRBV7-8 TGTGCCAGCAGCTTAGCGGGGGGGGCATATCAGCCCCAGCATTTT CASSLAGGAYQPQHF
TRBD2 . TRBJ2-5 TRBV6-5 TGTGCCAGCAGTCCCGGGACTAGCGCACAAGAGACCCAGTACTTC CASSPGTSAQETQYF
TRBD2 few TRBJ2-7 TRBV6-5 TGTGCCAGCGGGACTAGCGGTTCCTACGAGCAGTACTTC CASGTSGSYEQYF
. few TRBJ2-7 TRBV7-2 TGTGCCAGCAGCTACGGCGGGGCGCCCTACGAGCAGTACTTC CASSYGGAPYEQYF
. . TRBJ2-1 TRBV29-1 TGCAGCTCCGGGGTGAGCTCCTACAATGAGCAGTTCTTC CSSGVSSYNEQFF
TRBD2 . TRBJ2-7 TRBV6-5 TGTGCCAGCAGCCCCCGGACTAGCGGTCCCTACGAGCAGTACTTC CASSPRTSGPYEQYF
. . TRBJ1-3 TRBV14 TGTGCCAGCAGCCAAGGGTTTCGCCAGAGTGGAAACACCATATATTTT CASSQGFRQSGNTIYF
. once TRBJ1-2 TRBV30 TGTGCCTGCGAAGGGGACACCTTC CACEGDTF
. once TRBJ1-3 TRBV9 TGTGCCAGCAGCGGGGGAAACACCATATATTTT CASSGGNTIYF